This TCR beta chain was captured by sequencing in a study of CD8 T cells in Susac syndrome. Overall study findings and caveats: There were approximately 15 Susac-specific public clones in total CD8+ repertoires and five or six in CD8+ TEMRA repertoires.

About this clonotype: Antigen: not known.

The CDR3 runs to 17 residues. The germline CDR1 and CDR2 sequences are MNHEY and SMNVEV (reference sequence). With 3 bases clipped from V and 2 bases from J, the junction kept 13 bases outside the gene matches. RNA amounts of roughly 0.45 to 1 ug underwent reverse transcription with random hexamers. TCRdb reprocessed the immunoSEQ multiplex PCR reads with MiXCR, giving one entry per CDR3 protein. This sample has some 120,000 distinct CDR3 sequences; 90% to 95% occur once, and the top ten carry more than 0.2%. This chain connects TRBV27 to TRBJ2-7; 7 bases fit TRBD1. Sequencing was carried out using CD8+ T cells from PBMCs. The origin of this receptor is a human donor with Susac syndrome. CDR3 nucleotide sequence: TGTGCCAGCAGTTTTCACTCAGGGGGTGAATCCCCCTACGAGCAGTACTTC. Translating gives CASSFHSGGESPYEQYF.